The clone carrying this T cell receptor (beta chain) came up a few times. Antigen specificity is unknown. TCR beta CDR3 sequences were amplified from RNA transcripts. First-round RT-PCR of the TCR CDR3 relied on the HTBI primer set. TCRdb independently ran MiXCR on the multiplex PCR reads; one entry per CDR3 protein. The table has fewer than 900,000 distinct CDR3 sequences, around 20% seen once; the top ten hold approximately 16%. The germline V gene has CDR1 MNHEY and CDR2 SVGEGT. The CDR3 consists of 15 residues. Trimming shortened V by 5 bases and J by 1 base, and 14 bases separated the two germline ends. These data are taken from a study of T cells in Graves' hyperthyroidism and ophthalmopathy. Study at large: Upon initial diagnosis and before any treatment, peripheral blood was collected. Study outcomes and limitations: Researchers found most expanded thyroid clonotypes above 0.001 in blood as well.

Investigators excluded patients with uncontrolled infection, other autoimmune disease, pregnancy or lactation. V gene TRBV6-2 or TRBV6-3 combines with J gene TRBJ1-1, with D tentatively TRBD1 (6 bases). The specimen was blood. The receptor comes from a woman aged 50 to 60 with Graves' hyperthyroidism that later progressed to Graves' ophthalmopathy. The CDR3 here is CASSNFPGQNTEAFF. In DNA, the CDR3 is TGTGCCAGCAGTAATTTCCCGGGACAGAACACTGAAGCTTTCTTT.